This record looks at one TCR beta chain sequence and its context. Antigen: not known. The data derive from a study of cytomegalovirus exposure and HLA in healthy donors. Primers for the PCR totalled 60 Vbeta and 13 Jbeta. Assay used: immunoSEQ multiplex PCR; TCRdb lists only in-frame clones, some missing. The table includes fewer than 150,000 clones, approximately 85% detected once. Germline CDR1 is SGHRS and CDR2 is YFSETQ. The germline V and J ends were trimmed by 0 bases and 5 bases, with 11 bases remaining between them. The CDR3 covers 14 residues. The study's findings and limits: Accurate prediction of most subjects' HLA-A and HLA-B alleles from TCR beta sequences was reported.

This TCR was recovered from a woman younger than 45 in good health and CMV-seropositive. The rearrangement uses TRBV5-1 and TRBJ2-5, with a tentative D call TRBD1 (5 bases). The sample taken for sequencing was PBMCs. The CDR3 DNA sequence: TGCGCCAGCAGCTTGGCGGGCCCAGGGGAGACCCAGTACTTC. Protein product: CASSLAGPGETQYF. The full variable domain, in which reference TRBV5-1 and TRBJ2-5 provide the parts outside the CDR3, is KAGVTQTPRYLIKTRGQQVTLSCSPISGHRSVSWYQQTPGQGLQFLFEYFSETQRNKGNFPGRFSGRQFSNSRSEMNVSTLELGDSALYLCASSLAGPGETQYFGPGTRLLVL.